The 21 T cell receptor beta chains below come from one sample, sequenced in a study of cytomegalovirus exposure and HLA in healthy donors. PCR primers comprised 60 Vbeta and 13 Jbeta primers. The protocol was immunoSEQ multiplex PCR, while the TCRdb copy is restricted to in-frame clones and leaves out a portion. Seen here are 130,000 to 150,000 clones, around 77% observed once, and the top ten hold about 2.2%. Sequencing input: PBMCs. The receptors here all came from a man aged 25-45 years in good health and CMV-seronegative.

V and J are TRBV28 and TRBJ2-1; TRBD1 aligns across 8 bases. The CDR3 has 16 amino acids. J was trimmed by 0 bases and V by 6 bases; bases with no gene match: 7. Germline CDR1 is MDHEN and CDR2 is SYDVKM. The CDR3 reads CASRTGDLNSYNEQFF. Written as DNA, the CDR3 is TGTGCCAGCAGGACAGGGGACCTTAACTCCTACAATGAGCAGTTCTTC.

The chain couples TRBV10-1 to TRBJ2-1; D is undetermined. CDR3 size: 17 residues. V lost 3 bases and J 0 bases, leaving 15 bases between the germline ends. The germline gives CDR1 WNHNN, CDR2 SYGVQD (reference sequence). CDR3 nucleotide sequence: TGCGCCAGCAGTGAAGCCGTGAGAGAGAGCTCCTACAATGAGCAGTTCTTC. The encoded protein is CASSEAVRESSYNEQFF.

This clone was counted once. The V gene is TRBV9, the J gene TRBJ1-4; 7 bases agree with TRBD1. The V segment lost 4 bases and the J segment 5 bases; nucleotides outside the gene matches: 8. Germline CDR1 reads SGDLS; CDR2 reads YYNGEE. The CDR3 is 15 amino acids. Here the CDR3 DNA reads TGTGCCAGCAGCTCAGATGACAGGGAAAATGAAAAACTGTTTTTT. It translates to CASSSDDRENEKLFF. Filled out from reference TRBV9 and TRBJ1-4, the complete variable domain reads DSGVTQTPKHLITATGQRVTLRCSPRSGDLSVYWYQQSLDQGLQFLIQYYNGEERAKGNILERFSAQQFPDLHSELNLSSLELGDSALYFCASSSDDRENEKLFFGSGTQLSVL.

This clone occurred a few times. V and J are TRBV7-8 and TRBJ2-2; tentatively, D is TRBD2 (6 bases). There are 15 residues in the CDR3. The V end was cut by 2 bases, the J end by 1 base, with 8 bases between. CDR1 and CDR2 from the germline V gene are SGHVS and FQNEAQ. This CDR3 reads CASSLIGGNTGELFF. The CDR3 DNA is TGTGCCAGCAGCTTAATCGGGGGGAACACCGGGGAGCTGTTTTTT.

J is TRBJ1-4 and V is TRBV19, with D maybe TRBD1 (5 bases). The germline V gene encodes CDR1 LNHDA and CDR2 SQIVND (reference sequence). The CDR3 spans 16 residues. Trimming removed 4 bases at V and 0 bases at J, with 12 bases between. In nucleotides, the CDR3 is TGTGCCAGTAGTAGGGGGGGGAAGGCAACTAATGAAAAACTGTTTTTT. Its protein is CASSRGGKATNEKLFF.

This chain connects TRBV9 to TRBJ2-3, with D maybe TRBD2 (5 bases). The CDR3 has 15 amino acids. V was pared by 4 bases and J by 2 bases, with 14 bases between. Germline lookup yields CDR1 SGDLS and CDR2 YYNGEE. The CDR3 protein is CASSLMGGPTDTQYF. In nucleotides, the CDR3 is TGTGCCAGCAGCCTAATGGGCGGGCCCACAGATACGCAGTATTTT.

The V gene is TRBV4-1, the J gene TRBJ2-7; D unresolved. CDR3 length: 13 residues. V was shortened by 0 bases and J by 6 bases, with 9 bases between the two germline ends. Germline V gene data show CDR1 as MGHRA and CDR2 as YSYEKL. CDR3 coding DNA: TGCGCCAGCAGCCAAGAAGCGCTAATCGAGCAGTACTTC. Translation: CASSQEALIEQYF.

The chain links TRBV5-6 to TRBJ1-2; 7 bases are shared with TRBD1. J gave up 8 bases and V 0 bases, and 4 bases lay outside the gene matches. CDR1 SGHDT and CDR2 YYEEEE come from the germline V gene. The CDR3 has 13 residues. In nucleotides, the CDR3 is TGTGCCAGCAGCTTGGATCAGGGGGAAGGCTACACCTTC. Amino acid sequence: CASSLDQGEGYTF.

The rearrangement uses TRBV5-8 and TRBJ2-1; 9 positions match TRBD2. The CDR3 sequence is 15 residues long. Unmatched junction bases numbered 12, after V lost 5 bases and J lost 9 bases. Germline V gene sequence: CDR1 SGHTS, CDR2 YDEGEE. The DNA for the CDR3 is TGTGCCAGCAGTTCCATGCGGGGGGGCCGGGGTGAGCAGTTCTTC. As protein: CASSSMRGGRGEQFF. Drawing the rest from reference TRBV5-8 and TRBJ2-1, the complete variable domain is EAGVTQSPTHLIKTRGQQATLRCSPISGHTSVYWYQQALGLGLQFLLWYDEGEERNRGNFPPRFSGRQFPNYSSELNVNALELEDSALYLCASSSMRGGRGEQFFGPGTRLTVL.

The genes are TRBV6-5 and TRBJ1-5, with D unresolved. The CDR3 covers 15 residues. CDR1 is MNHEY and CDR2 is SVGAGI in the germline V gene. Trimming took 2 bases from V and 6 from J, leaving 14 bases between them. Here the CDR3 reads CASSYTANVGQPQHF. Written as DNA, the CDR3 is TGTGCCAGCAGTTACACAGCAAATGTAGGTCAGCCCCAGCATTTT.

CDR3 in amino acids: CASSLDRPFAEAFF. CDR3 nucleotides: TGCGCCAGCAGCTTGGACAGACCGTTCGCTGAAGCTTTCTTT. The rearrangement uses TRBV5-1 and TRBJ1-1; D unresolved. Germline CDR1 and CDR2: SGHRS and YFSETQ. V was cut by 0 bases and J by 6 bases, with 12 bases left in between. The CDR3 sequence is 14 residues long.

This clone was picked up many times. DNA of the CDR3: TGTGCCAGCAGTTCCCCTACCTCAGGGAACACTGAAGCTTTCTTT. Translation gives CASSSPTSGNTEAFF. The V gene is TRBV28, the J gene TRBJ1-1; D is ambiguous. CDR1 MDHEN and CDR2 SYDVKM come from the germline V gene. This CDR3 comprises 15 residues. Between the trimmed V and J ends, which lost 4 bases and 1 base, there was a span of 13 bases.

The chain couples TRBV7-9 to TRBJ1-2; D perhaps matches TRBD1 (5 bases). Trimming took off 5 bases at V and 6 bases at J, with 16 bases between the two ends. The CDR3 consists of 14 residues. CDR1 is SEHNR and CDR2 is FQNEAQ in the germline V gene (reference sequence). CDR3 sequence: CASSLPGRPDGYTF. The CDR3 DNA reads TGTGCCAGCAGCCTCCCAGGGAGGCCCGATGGCTACACCTTC.

The chain carries TRBV9 and TRBJ2-1, with 9 bases that match TRBD2. This CDR3 has 16 residues. V dropped 2 bases and J dropped 4; count of bases not matched to a gene: 7. The germline gives CDR1 SGDLS, CDR2 YYNGEE. CDR3: CASSVRTSAIYNEQFF. CDR3 nucleotides: TGTGCCAGCAGCGTTCGGACTAGCGCGATATACAATGAGCAGTTCTTC.

J is TRBJ2-7 and V is TRBV19; 9 bases line up with TRBD2. The germline V gene has CDR1 LNHDA and CDR2 SQIVND (reference sequence). After removal of 7 bases from V and 4 bases from J, the junction contained 8 bases not matched to a gene. The CDR3 has 14 amino acids. The CDR3 region is CASTSTSGFYEQYF. CDR3 DNA sequence: TGTGCCAGTACTTCCACTAGCGGGTTTTACGAGCAGTACTTC.

For this clone: The junction departs from germline at one end; a sequencing error may be responsible. The genes are TRBV6-1 and TRBJ2-7; perhaps TRBD1 as D (6 bases). CDR1 is MNHNS and CDR2 is SASEGT in the germline V gene. The CDR3 covers 13 residues. The CDR3 region has the DNA TGTGCCAGCAGGGAAGCTGGACAGACCGAGCAGTACTTC. As protein: CASREAGQTEQYF.

The CDR3 loop is CSVENSGGASGTQYF. In DNA, the CDR3 is TGCAGCGTTGAGAATAGCGGGGGGGCGAGTGGTACGCAGTATTTT. The V and J genes are TRBV29-1 and TRBJ2-3; the match to TRBD2 covers 11 bases. V was clipped by 3 bases and J by 8 bases; unmatched bases: 10. Germline-derived CDR1 and CDR2 are SQVTM and ANQGSEA. The CDR3 totals 15 residues.

The chain recombines TRBV5-1 with TRBJ2-1; D is uncertain. Germline V gene data show CDR1 as SGHRS and CDR2 as YFSETQ. V was cut by 2 bases and J by 8 bases, with 5 bases left in between. This CDR3 is built from 11 residues. The DNA for the CDR3 is TGCGCCAGCAGCTTTACGGATGAGCAGTTCTTC. This encodes CASSFTDEQFF.

This sequence joins TRBV6-1 and TRBJ1-1; possibly TRBD1 for D (5 bases). The germline gives CDR1 MNHNS, CDR2 SASEGT. CDR3 length: 14 amino acids. V lost 4 bases and J lost 4, with 13 bases in between. CDR3 region: CASSVVDRPTEAFF. The CDR3 region has the DNA TGTGCCAGCAGTGTGGTCGACAGACCCACTGAAGCTTTCTTT.

The sample holds a few counts of this clone. The CDR3 DNA sequence: TGTGCCAGCAGTTACTCGAGTCGTGCCTCCGCTCGGCAGTACTTC. It encodes CASSYSSRASARQYF. This sequence joins TRBV6-5 and TRBJ2-7; D unclear. Germline V gene data show CDR1 as MNHEY and CDR2 as SVGAGI. CDR3 length equals 15 residues. Deletions cut 0 bases from V and 9 bases from J, with 18 bases between.

The rearrangement links TRBV14 to TRBJ2-1, with D possibly being TRBD1 (6 bases). The V gene's germline CDR1 is SGHDN and CDR2 FVKESK. CDR3 length equals 15 residues. V gave up 1 base and J gave up 7 bases, with 14 bases separating them. The DNA for the CDR3 is TGTGCCAGCAGCCAAGCTAGGGACAACAAGAATGAGCAGTTCTTC. This encodes CASSQARDNKNEQFF.